Below, 26 T cell receptor beta chains from the same sample are listed, as sequenced in a study of T cells in Graves' hyperthyroidism and ophthalmopathy (dated by TCRdb to between 2018 and 2020). Libraries were prepared through multiplex PCR. Sequencer: Illumina HiSeq 2000. The TCR beta CDR3 regions were amplified from RNA transcripts. The first round of RT-PCR for the TCR CDR3 was performed with the HTBI primer set and the Qiagen OneStep RT-PCR kit. The public reads were run again by TCRdb, first through fastp at Q25 and then through MiXCR, and only productive beta chains were kept. Rows matching on CDR3 protein sequence are summarized as one entry with the most common DNA and genes. For this sample there are around 300,000 distinct CDR3 sequences; around 14% appear just once. Approximately 25% of the sample rests with the top ten. Sequenced input: blood. Receptors were obtained from a woman aged 30 to 39 with Graves' hyperthyroidism.

This clonotype showed up many times. The rearrangement joins TRBV20-1 to TRBJ2-1, with 13 bases identical to TRBD2. CDR3 size: 15 residues. Trimming removed 5 bases from V and 10 bases from J; junction bases left unmatched: 11. Germline CDR1 DFQATT, CDR2 SNEGSKA (reference sequence). The CDR3 reads CSAFEGLAGLGEQFF. The DNA of the CDR3 is TGCAGTGCTTTCGAGGGACTAGCGGGACTAGGCGAGCAGTTCTTC.

This chain connects TRBV28 to TRBJ2-1; 7 bases align to TRBD2. With V trimmed by 7 bases and J by 9 bases, 9 bases remained unmatched. Germline-derived CDR1 and CDR2 are MDHEN and SYDVKM. CDR3 size: 13 residues. The CDR3 region is CASMARGRGEQFF. The CDR3 nucleotides are TGTGCCAGCATGGCCCGGGGGAGGGGTGAGCAGTTCTTC.

This clonotype was counted between two and nine times. V usage is TRBV30 and J usage is TRBJ1-2, with TRBD1 matching over 8 bases. Per the germline V gene, CDR1 is GTSNPN and CDR2 is SVGIG (reference sequence). This CDR3 is built from 13 residues. Trimming at V came to 2 bases and at J to 8 bases, leaving 7 bases not matched to a gene. CDR3 loop: CAWSPDDRGGYTF. Here the CDR3 DNA reads TGTGCCTGGAGTCCGGACGACAGGGGAGGCTACACCTTC. Complete variable domain (other parts from reference TRBV30 and TRBJ1-2): SQTIHQWPATLVQPVGSPLSLECTVEGTSNPNLYWYRQAAGRGLQLLFYSVGIGQISSEVPQNLSASRPQDRQFILSSKKLLLSDSGFYLCAWSPDDRGGYTFGSGTRLTVV.

In its sample, this clonotype was seen many times. The chain couples TRBV20-1 to TRBJ2-1, with 7 positions matching TRBD2. The germline gives CDR1 DFQATT, CDR2 SNEGSKA (reference sequence). The CDR3 sequence is 12 residues long. The CDR3 region is CSLAGQYNEQFF. The CDR3 bases are TGCAGCTTAGCGGGTCAATACAATGAGCAGTTCTTC.

This clonotype was counted ten times or more. J is TRBJ2-7 and V is TRBV28; 7 bases are a match to TRBD1. The trim removed 2 bases at V and 1 base at J, leaving 5 bases unmatched. Germline CDR1 reads MDHEN; CDR2 reads SYDVKM. The CDR3 is 15 residues long. CDR3 region: CASSLVGRGSYEQYF. The CDR3 DNA reads TGTGCCAGCAGTTTAGTCGGCAGGGGGTCCTACGAGCAGTACTTC.

This clonotype was detected ten times or more. The chain links TRBV29-1 to TRBJ1-3; the D is unclear. Trimming took 6 bases from V and 1 from J, leaving 7 bases between them. Per germline, CDR1 SQVTM and CDR2 ANQGSEA. There are 12 residues in the CDR3. CDR3 loop: CSVGRSGNTIYF. Written as DNA, the CDR3 is TGCAGCGTCGGAAGATCTGGAAACACCATATATTTT.

The chain employs TRBV11-2 and TRBJ1-2; TRBD1 might be the D (6 bases). V lost 5 bases and J 0 bases, leaving 13 bases between the germline ends. CDR1 and CDR2 from the germline V gene are SGHAT and FQNNGV. The CDR3 consists of 15 residues. CDR3 protein: CASSPYEGANYGYTF. CDR3 in DNA: TGTGCCAGCAGCCCATACGAGGGGGCTAACTATGGCTACACCTTC.

This clonotype occurred many times. The CDR3 DNA reads as TGTGCCAGCAGCTTAACGTTGCTCGGCCAGGGAGACTATGGCTACACCTTC. It encodes CASSLTLLGQGDYGYTF. The chain employs TRBV7-8 and TRBJ1-2; D is perhaps TRBD1 (5 bases). V lost 2 bases to trimming and J lost 3 bases, with 19 bases between them. The CDR3 extends over 17 amino acids. Germline assignment: CDR1 SGHVS and CDR2 FQNEAQ.

This clonotype appeared many times. The chain recombines TRBV27 with TRBJ2-7, with D maybe TRBD2 (6 bases). CDR1 and CDR2 (germline): MNHEY, SMNVEV (reference sequence). The CDR3 consists of 18 residues. V gave up 3 bases and J gave up 2 bases, with 23 bases separating them. In nucleotides, the CDR3 is TGTGCCAGCAGTTTTAGGCCTAGCGCAACGCAGACGACCTACGAGCAGTACTTC. Its protein is CASSFRPSATQTTYEQYF.

The chain combines TRBV5-5 with TRBJ1-5; 7 positions agree with TRBD1. With V trimmed by 4 bases and J by 4 bases, 17 bases remained unmatched. There are 18 residues in the CDR3. The germline gives CDR1 SGHKS, CDR2 YYEKEE (reference sequence). CDR3 amino acids: CASSPTPHRDSENQPQHF. As DNA, the CDR3 is TGTGCCAGCAGCCCGACACCACACCGGGACAGCGAGAATCAGCCCCAGCATTTT.

This clonotype was counted ten times or more. The CDR3 sequence: CASSPVWWGTSGGNYEQYF. The CDR3 DNA sequence: TGTGCCAGCAGTCCCGTGTGGTGGGGGACTAGCGGAGGAAACTACGAGCAGTACTTC. The chain has TRBV12-3 or TRBV12-4 and TRBJ2-7; 11 bases align to TRBD2. V was pared by 5 bases and J by 3 bases, with 18 bases of the junction left unmatched. This CDR3 is 19 amino acids long.

This clonotype has at least ten counts. The V call is TRBV28, the J call TRBJ2-1; 9 bases are shared with TRBD2. The J segment lost 5 bases and the V segment lost 3 bases, leaving 23 bases of the junction unmatched. The CDR3 covers 21 residues. Germline V gene lookup returns CDR1 MDHEN and CDR2 SYDVKM. CDR3 loop: CASSFLVVGAGVAGEDNEQFF. CDR3 in DNA: TGTGCCAGCAGTTTTTTAGTAGTGGGGGCGGGAGTAGCGGGAGAGGACAATGAGCAGTTCTTC.

The rearrangement uses TRBV18 and TRBJ1-4, with a possible D match to TRBD1 (5 bases). Trimming took 2 bases from V and 7 from J, leaving 14 bases between them. CDR3 length: 15 residues. Looked up from germline, CDR1 is KGHSH and CDR2 is LQKENI. DNA of the CDR3: TGTGCCAGCTCACCATTTCCAGGGCGCGTTGAAAAACTGTTTTTT. It encodes CASSPFPGRVEKLFF.

This clonotype occurred many times. The J gene is TRBJ2-7, the V gene TRBV20-1; the D gene is possibly TRBD1 (5 bases). Germline CDR1 reads DFQATT; CDR2 reads SNEGSKA (reference sequence). The ends were cut back, 5 bases at V and 2 bases at J, with 16 bases in the middle. This CDR3 comprises 14 residues. The CDR3 coding sequence is TGCAGTGCTCACCGCTCGACAGCGCCCTACGAGCAGTACTTC. It yields the protein CSAHRSTAPYEQYF.

The chain couples TRBV15 to TRBJ1-3, with D maybe TRBD1 (5 bases). Trimming cost V 0 bases and J 0 bases, with 15 bases left between them. The CDR3 is made up of 18 amino acids. The germline gives CDR1 LNHNV, CDR2 YYDKDF (reference sequence). CDR3 coding DNA: TGTGCCACCAGCAGAGATCTGGGGCACGAGAGCTCTGGAAACACCATATATTTT. It translates to CATSRDLGHESSGNTIYF.

The chain is built from TRBV7-9 and TRBJ2-3; possibly TRBD1 for D (5 bases). The germline V gene encodes CDR1 SEHNR and CDR2 FQNEAQ (reference sequence). This CDR3 contains 14 residues. Trimming took off 3 bases at V and 1 base at J, with 8 bases between the two ends. CDR3 nucleotide sequence: TGTGCCAGCAGCTTTCAGGGTCGCACAGATACGCAGTATTTT. It translates to CASSFQGRTDTQYF.

CDR3 nucleotide sequence: TGTGCCAGCAGCCAAGATTTGGGGTTAGCGGGAGAGCAGTTCTTC. Translating gives CASSQDLGLAGEQFF. V and J are TRBV3-1 and TRBJ2-1, with 8 bases identical to TRBD2. This CDR3 is built from 15 residues. With 0 bases clipped from V and 10 bases from J, the junction kept 8 bases outside the gene matches. The V gene's germline CDR1 is LGHDT and CDR2 YNNKEL (reference sequence).

The chain carries TRBV12-3 or TRBV12-4 and TRBJ2-4; 10 nucleotides align to TRBD2. V trimming: 3 bases; J trimming: 1 base; junction bases outside the gene matches: 9. The CDR3 runs to 18 residues. CDR3 nucleotide sequence: TGTGCCAGCAGTTTTGTAGCGGGAGGAAGGGGGGCCAAAAACATTCAGTACTTC. Translating gives CASSFVAGGRGAKNIQYF.

The table lists this clonotype with many counts. The chain carries TRBV20-1 and TRBJ2-1, with 10 nucleotides matching TRBD2. V gave up 0 bases and J gave up 10 bases; unmatched junction bases: 12. The germline V gene encodes CDR1 DFQATT and CDR2 SNEGSKA (reference sequence). The CDR3 covers 16 residues. CDR3 region: CSARDAASGSMGEQFF. DNA for the CDR3: TGCAGTGCTAGAGATGCGGCTAGCGGGAGCATGGGCGAGCAGTTCTTC.

This clonotype came up once. One junction end does not reproduce the germline sequence, and a read error may be involved. The rearrangement joins TRBV10-3 to TRBJ2-1; D is possibly TRBD1 or TRBD2 (6 bases each). From germline, CDR1 is ENHRY and CDR2 SYGVKD. The CDR3 has 14 residues. DNA of the CDR3: TGTGCCATCAGCGGGGGCGAACTCTACAATGAGCAGCTCTTC. It translates to CAISGGELYNEQLF.

This clonotype was recorded many times. The chain joins TRBV6-1 to TRBJ1-5, with TRBD1 identical over 9 bases. From germline, CDR1 is MNHNS and CDR2 SASEGT. V lost 6 bases and J lost 7; bases outside the gene matches: 16. CDR3 length: 17 amino acids. The CDR3 sequence is CASREDRGGITGQPQHF. CDR3 coding DNA: TGTGCCAGCAGAGAGGACAGGGGAGGGATAACGGGCCAGCCCCAGCATTTT.

This clonotype was counted at least ten times. V usage is TRBV3-1 and J usage is TRBJ2-1; 8 bases are shared with TRBD2. With V trimmed by 4 bases and J by 5 bases, 4 bases remained unmatched. The CDR3 loop spans 14 amino acids. Looked up from germline, CDR1 is LGHDT and CDR2 is YNNKEL (reference sequence). The CDR3 DNA is TGTGCCAGCAGCCGTAGCGGGATCGACAATGAGCAGTTCTTC. Encoded protein: CASSRSGIDNEQFF.

The chain recombines TRBV12-5 with TRBJ2-1; D remains ambiguous. This CDR3 has 11 amino acids. Germline V gene lookup returns CDR1 LGHNT and CDR2 FRNRAP. The V end lost 1 base, the J end lost 8 bases, and 3 bases lay between the germline ends. This chain's CDR3 is CASGLADEQFF. As DNA, the CDR3 is TGTGCTAGTGGTTTGGCCGATGAGCAGTTCTTC.

This clonotype was seen repeatedly, ten times or more. The chain combines TRBV11-3 with TRBJ2-5; D gene unclear. The CDR3 consists of 15 residues. Germline lookup yields CDR1 SGHNT and CDR2 YENEEA. V was cut by 1 base and J by 5 bases, with 14 bases left in between. CDR3 DNA sequence: TGTGCCAGCAGCTTAGGGTCTGGAGTTGGGGAGACCCAGTACTTC. Its protein product is CASSLGSGVGETQYF. Complete variable domain (other parts from reference TRBV11-3 and TRBJ2-5): EAGVVQSPRYKIIEKKQPVAFWCNPISGHNTLYWYLQNLGQGPELLIRYENEEAVDDSQLPKDRFSAERLKGVDSTLKIQPAELGDSAVYLCASSLGSGVGETQYFGPGTRLLVL.

This chain connects TRBV9 to TRBJ1-1, with D possibly TRBD1 on 6 matching bases. CDR1 SGDLS and CDR2 YYNGEE come from the germline V gene. V was shortened by 0 bases and J by 2 bases, with 11 bases between the two germline ends. This CDR3 has 15 amino acids. CDR3 bases: TGTGCCAGCAGCGTAGGGCGACAGGCTAACACTGAAGCTTTCTTT. Amino acid sequence: CASSVGRQANTEAFF.

The genes are TRBV20-1 and TRBJ2-1; D perhaps matches TRBD2 (6 bases). This CDR3 has 17 amino acids. The germline CDR1 and CDR2 sequences are DFQATT and SNEGSKA (reference sequence). The V gene lost 5 bases and the J gene lost 0 bases, with 20 bases spanning the gap. DNA of the CDR3: TGCAGTGCTCCCGGGACTGTTCTTCCCCTCTCCTACAATGAGCAGTTCTTC. The encoded protein is CSAPGTVLPLSYNEQFF.